The 6 T cell receptor beta chains below come from one sample, sequenced in a study of human T cells and chemical hapten exposure. TCRdb re-called the RACE reads through MiXCR, storing one row per CDR3 protein. The table records about 400,000 distinct CDR3 sequences, over 6% of them present only once. The time point denotes: patch test 2, 6 weeks after DPC sensitization. Treatment defined: therapeutic diphenylcyclopropenone sensitization with weekly scalp DPC. The sequences come from whole blood, collected in connection with sensitization to the hapten diphenylcyclopropenone (DPC). The receptors come from a woman aged 18 to 35 with alopecia areata. Some clones in this sample may be carry-over from other donors' samples.

The chain joins TRBV4-1 to TRBJ1-2; D is uncertain. The CDR3 contains 15 residues. Germline V lookup: CDR1 MGHRA, CDR2 YSYEKL. The germline V and J ends were trimmed by 1 base and 2 bases, with 11 bases remaining between them. The CDR3 DNA reads as TGCGCCAGCAGCCAAGGGCCAGCGTCGAACTATGGCTACACCTTC. This encodes CASSQGPASNYGYTF.

This clonotype was found many times. The rearrangement uses TRBV7-2 and TRBJ2-3, with 9 bases that match TRBD2. The ends lost 2 bases at V and 6 bases at J; junction bases unmatched: 9. Germline CDR1 is SGHTA and CDR2 is FQGNSA. This CDR3 region has 16 residues. For the CDR3, the DNA is TGTGCCAGCAGCTTAACCCTAGCGGGGTCTCTTGATACGCAGTATTTT. This encodes CASSLTLAGSLDTQYF. Complete variable domain (other parts from reference TRBV7-2 and TRBJ2-3): GAGVSQSPSNKVTEKGKDVELRCDPISGHTALYWYRQSLGQGLEFLIYFQGNSAPDKSGLPSDRFSAERTGGSVSTLTIQRTQQEDSAVYLCASSLTLAGSLDTQYFGPGTRLTVL.

This clonotype was detected many times. This chain links TRBV12-3 or TRBV12-4 with TRBJ1-6; D gene unclear. V was pared by 10 bases and J by 8 bases, with 15 bases between. The CDR3 consists of 13 residues. This CDR3 is CATRGLGDSPLHF. For the CDR3, the DNA is TGTGCCACAAGAGGACTGGGTGATTCACCCCTCCACTTT.

This clonotype was seen many times. V gene TRBV5-6 combines with J gene TRBJ1-5; 10 bases agree with TRBD1. V shed 0 bases, J shed 5 bases, and the junction held 2 bases outside the gene matches. This CDR3 region has 15 residues. Germline loops: CDR1 SGHDT, CDR2 YYEEEE. The CDR3 reads CASSLGQGADQPQHF. The CDR3 DNA reads TGTGCCAGCAGCTTGGGACAGGGGGCAGATCAGCCCCAGCATTTT.

This clonotype was seen repeatedly, ten times or more. The chain couples TRBV9 to TRBJ1-6, with TRBD1 matching 8 bases. The CDR3 covers 14 residues. Germline V gene lookup returns CDR1 SGDLS and CDR2 YYNGEE. Trimming removed 4 bases from V and 9 bases from J; junction bases left unmatched: 6. This CDR3 is CASSLRTGRSPLHF. As DNA, the CDR3 is TGTGCCAGCAGCCTACGGACAGGGCGTTCACCCCTCCACTTT.

The V and J genes are TRBV5-4 and TRBJ2-5, with TRBD2 matching 8 bases. Trimming cost V 1 base and J 0 bases; bases outside gene matches: 2. Germline V gene sequence: CDR1 SGHNT, CDR2 YYREEE (reference sequence). This CDR3 contains 15 residues. The CDR3 protein is CASSLYSGDQETQYF. In nucleotides, the CDR3 is TGTGCCAGCAGCTTGTATAGCGGGGACCAAGAGACCCAGTACTTC. The full variable domain, with the rest looked up from reference TRBV5-4 and TRBJ2-5, is ETGVTQSPTHLIKTRGQQVTLRCSSQSGHNTVSWYQQALGQGPQFIFQYYREEENGRGNFPPRFSGLQFPNYSSELNVNALELDDSALYLCASSLYSGDQETQYFGPGTRLLVL.